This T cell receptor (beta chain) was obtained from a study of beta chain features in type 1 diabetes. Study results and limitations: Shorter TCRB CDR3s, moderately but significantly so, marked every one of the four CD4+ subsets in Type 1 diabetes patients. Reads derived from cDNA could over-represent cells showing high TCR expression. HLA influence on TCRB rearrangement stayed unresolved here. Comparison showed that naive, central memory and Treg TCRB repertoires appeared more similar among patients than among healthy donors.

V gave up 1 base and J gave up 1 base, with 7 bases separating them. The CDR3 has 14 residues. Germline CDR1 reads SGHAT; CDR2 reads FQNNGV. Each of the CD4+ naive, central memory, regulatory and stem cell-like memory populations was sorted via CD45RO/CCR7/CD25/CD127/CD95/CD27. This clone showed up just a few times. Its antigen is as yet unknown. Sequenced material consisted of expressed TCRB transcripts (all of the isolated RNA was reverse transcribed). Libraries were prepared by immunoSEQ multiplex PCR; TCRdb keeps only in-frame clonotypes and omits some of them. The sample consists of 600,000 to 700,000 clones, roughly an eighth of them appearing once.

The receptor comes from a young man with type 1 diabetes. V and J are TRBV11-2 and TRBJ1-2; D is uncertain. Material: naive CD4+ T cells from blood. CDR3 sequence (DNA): TGTGCCAGCAGCTTAGCTGGGTTTAACTATGGCTACACCTTC. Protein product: CASSLAGFNYGYTF.